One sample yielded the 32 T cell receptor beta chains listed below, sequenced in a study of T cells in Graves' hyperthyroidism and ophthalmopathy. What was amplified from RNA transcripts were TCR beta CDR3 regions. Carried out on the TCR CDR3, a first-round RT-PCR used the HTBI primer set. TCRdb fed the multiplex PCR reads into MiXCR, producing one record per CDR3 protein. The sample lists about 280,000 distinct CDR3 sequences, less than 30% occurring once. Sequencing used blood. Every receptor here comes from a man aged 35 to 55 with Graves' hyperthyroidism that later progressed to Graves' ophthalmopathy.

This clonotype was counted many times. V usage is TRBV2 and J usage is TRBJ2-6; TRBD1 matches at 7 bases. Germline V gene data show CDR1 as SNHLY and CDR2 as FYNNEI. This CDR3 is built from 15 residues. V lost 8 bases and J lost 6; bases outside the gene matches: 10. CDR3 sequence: CASRGDRGEANVLTF. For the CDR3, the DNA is TGTGCCAGCCGTGGGGACAGAGGAGAGGCCAACGTCCTGACTTTC.

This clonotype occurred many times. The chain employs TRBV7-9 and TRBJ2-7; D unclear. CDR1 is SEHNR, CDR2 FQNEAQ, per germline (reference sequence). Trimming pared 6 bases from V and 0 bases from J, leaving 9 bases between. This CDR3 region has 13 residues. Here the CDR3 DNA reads TGTGCCAGCAGGCCGTCGAGCTCCTACGAGCAGTACTTC. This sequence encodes CASRPSSSYEQYF.

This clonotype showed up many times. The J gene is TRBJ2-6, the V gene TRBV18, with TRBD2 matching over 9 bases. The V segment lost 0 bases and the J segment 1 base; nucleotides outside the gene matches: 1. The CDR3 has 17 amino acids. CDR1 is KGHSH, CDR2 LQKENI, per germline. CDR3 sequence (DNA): TGTGCCAGCTCACCACCCAGCGGGAGGTCTGGGGCCAACGTCCTGACTTTC. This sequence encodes CASSPPSGRSGANVLTF.

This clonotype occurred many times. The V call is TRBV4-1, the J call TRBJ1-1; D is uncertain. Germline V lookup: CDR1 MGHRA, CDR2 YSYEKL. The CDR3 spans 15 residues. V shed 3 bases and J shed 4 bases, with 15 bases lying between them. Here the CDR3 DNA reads TGCGCCAGCAGCCATGGGCCAGCAAGTGGCACTGAAGCTTTCTTT. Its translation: CASSHGPASGTEAFF.

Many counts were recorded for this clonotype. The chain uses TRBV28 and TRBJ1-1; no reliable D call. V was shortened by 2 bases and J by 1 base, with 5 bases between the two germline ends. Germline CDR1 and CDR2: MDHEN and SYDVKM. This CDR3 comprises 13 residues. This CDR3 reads CASSLPENTEAFF. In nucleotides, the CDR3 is TGTGCCAGCAGTTTACCAGAGAACACTGAAGCTTTCTTT.

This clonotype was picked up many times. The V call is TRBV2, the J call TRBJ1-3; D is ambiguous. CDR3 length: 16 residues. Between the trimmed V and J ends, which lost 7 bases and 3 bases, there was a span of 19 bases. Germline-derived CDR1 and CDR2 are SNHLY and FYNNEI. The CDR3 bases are TGTGCCAGCAAAGACCCTGGACGGAGCCTTGGAAACACCATATATTTT. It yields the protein CASKDPGRSLGNTIYF.

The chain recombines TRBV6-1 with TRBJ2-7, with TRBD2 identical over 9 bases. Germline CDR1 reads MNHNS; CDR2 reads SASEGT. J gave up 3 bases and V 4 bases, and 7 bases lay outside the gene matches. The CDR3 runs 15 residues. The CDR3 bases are TGTGCCAGCAGTGCTCGGACTAGCGATTTCTACGAGCAGTACTTC. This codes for CASSARTSDFYEQYF.

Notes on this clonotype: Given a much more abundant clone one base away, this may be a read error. As DNA, the CDR3 is TGTGCCAGCAGTGAAGTTCCGGGGGCGAGGAATTCACCCCTCCACTTT. Protein product: CASSEVPGARNSPLHF. The V and J genes are TRBV6-1 and TRBJ1-6, with D perhaps matching TRBD1 (6 bases). V gave up 1 base and J gave up 7 bases, with 14 bases separating them. From germline, CDR1 is MNHNS and CDR2 SASEGT. The CDR3 has 16 amino acids.

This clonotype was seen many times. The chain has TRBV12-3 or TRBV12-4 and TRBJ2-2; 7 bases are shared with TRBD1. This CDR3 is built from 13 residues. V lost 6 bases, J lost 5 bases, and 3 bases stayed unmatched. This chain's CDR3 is CASRKQGTGELFF. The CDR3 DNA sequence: TGTGCCAGCAGGAAACAGGGGACCGGGGAGCTGTTTTTT.

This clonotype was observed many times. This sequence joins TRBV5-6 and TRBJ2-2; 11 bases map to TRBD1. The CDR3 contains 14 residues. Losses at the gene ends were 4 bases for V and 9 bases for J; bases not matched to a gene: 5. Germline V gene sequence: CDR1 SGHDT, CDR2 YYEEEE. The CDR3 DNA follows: TGTGCCAGCAGCCCGGACAGGGGGCGCCGGGAGCTGTTTTTT. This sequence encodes CASSPDRGRRELFF.

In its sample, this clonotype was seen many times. The CDR3 DNA sequence: TGTGCCAGCAGGGAGTCCACGGAGACCCAGTACTTC. It translates to CASRESTETQYF. The J gene is TRBJ2-5, the V gene TRBV6-2 or TRBV6-3, with D unresolved. V was cut by 6 bases and J by 5 bases, with 10 bases left in between. The CDR3 covers 12 residues. Germline V gene data show CDR1 as MNHEY and CDR2 as SVGEGT.

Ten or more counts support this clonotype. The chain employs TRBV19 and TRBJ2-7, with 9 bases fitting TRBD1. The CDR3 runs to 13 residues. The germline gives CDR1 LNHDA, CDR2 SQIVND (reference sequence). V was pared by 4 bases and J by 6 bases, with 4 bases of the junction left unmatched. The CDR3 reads CASSSGQGREQYF. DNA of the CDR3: TGTGCCAGTAGTAGCGGACAGGGGCGCGAGCAGTACTTC.

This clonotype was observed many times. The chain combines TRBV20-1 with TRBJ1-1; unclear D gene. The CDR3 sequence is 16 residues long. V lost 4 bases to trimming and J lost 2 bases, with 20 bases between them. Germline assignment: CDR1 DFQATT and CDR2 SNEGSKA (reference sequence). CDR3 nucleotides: TGCAGTGCTAAGAGGTCCGGGAAATCCCCTAACACTGAAGCTTTCTTT. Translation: CSAKRSGKSPNTEAFF.

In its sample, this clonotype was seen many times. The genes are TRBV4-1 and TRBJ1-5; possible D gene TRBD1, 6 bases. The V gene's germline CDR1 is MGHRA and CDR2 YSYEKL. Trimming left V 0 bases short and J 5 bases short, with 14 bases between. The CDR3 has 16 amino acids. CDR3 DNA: TGCGCCAGCAGCCAAGAGTCCGGGAGGGGGGATCAGCCCCAGCATTTT. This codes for CASSQESGRGDQPQHF.

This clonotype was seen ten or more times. DNA of the CDR3: TGTGCCAGTAACCGGGACACCAGGGACACTGAAGCTTTCTTT. Amino acids: CASNRDTRDTEAFF. This rearrangement joins TRBV6-5 to TRBJ1-1; a possible D gene is TRBD1 (6 bases). The V gene lost 9 bases and the J gene lost 3 bases, with 17 bases spanning the gap. CDR1 is MNHEY and CDR2 is SVGAGI in the germline V gene. The CDR3 covers 14 residues.

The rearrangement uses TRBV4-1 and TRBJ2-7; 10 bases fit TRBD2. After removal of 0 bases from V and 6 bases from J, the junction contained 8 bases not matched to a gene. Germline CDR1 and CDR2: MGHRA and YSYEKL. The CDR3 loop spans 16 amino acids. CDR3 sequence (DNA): TGCGCCAGCAGCCAAGATTTGCCCAGCGGGAGGGCCGAGCAGTACTTC. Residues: CASSQDLPSGRAEQYF.

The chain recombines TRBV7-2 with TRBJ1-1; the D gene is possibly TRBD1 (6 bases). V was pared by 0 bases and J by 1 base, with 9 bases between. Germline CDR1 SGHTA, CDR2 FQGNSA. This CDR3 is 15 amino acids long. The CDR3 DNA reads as TGTGCCAGCAGCTTAGCGAACAGGGCGAACACTGAAGCTTTCTTT. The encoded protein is CASSLANRANTEAFF.

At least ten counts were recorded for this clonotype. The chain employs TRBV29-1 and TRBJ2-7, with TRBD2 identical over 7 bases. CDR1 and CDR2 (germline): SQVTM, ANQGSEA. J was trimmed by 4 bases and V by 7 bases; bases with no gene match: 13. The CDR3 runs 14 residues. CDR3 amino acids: CSARVVPGGYEQYF. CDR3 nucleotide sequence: TGCAGCGCCCGTGTAGTTCCCGGGGGGTACGAGCAGTACTTC.

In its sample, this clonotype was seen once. CDR3 residues: CAWSVGVYEQYF. The DNA of the CDR3 is TGTGCCTGGAGTGTCGGGGTATACGAGCAGTACTTC. The V gene is TRBV30, the J gene TRBJ2-7, with D possibly TRBD2 on 5 matching bases. Germline loops: CDR1 GTSNPN, CDR2 SVGIG (reference sequence). The CDR3 has 12 amino acids. V was shortened by 0 bases and J by 4 bases, with 7 bases between the two germline ends.

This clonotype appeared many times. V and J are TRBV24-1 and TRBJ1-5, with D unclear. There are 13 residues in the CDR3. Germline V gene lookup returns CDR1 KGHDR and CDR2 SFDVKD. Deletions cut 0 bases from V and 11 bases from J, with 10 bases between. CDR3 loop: CATSDLSATTQHF. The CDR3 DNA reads TGTGCCACCAGTGATTTGTCAGCCACGACCCAGCATTTT.

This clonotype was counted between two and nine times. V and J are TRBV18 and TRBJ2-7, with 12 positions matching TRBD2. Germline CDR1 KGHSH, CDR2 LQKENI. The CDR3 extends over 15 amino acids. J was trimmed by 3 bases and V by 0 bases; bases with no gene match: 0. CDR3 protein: CASSPPGLAGYEQYF. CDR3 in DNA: TGTGCCAGCTCACCACCGGGACTAGCGGGCTACGAGCAGTACTTC.

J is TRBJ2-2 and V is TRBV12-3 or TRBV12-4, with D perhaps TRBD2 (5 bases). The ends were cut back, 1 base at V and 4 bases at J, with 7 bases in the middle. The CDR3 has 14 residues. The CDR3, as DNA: TGTGCCAGCAGTTTAGTGGGAGTCACCGGGGAGCTGTTTTTT. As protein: CASSLVGVTGELFF.

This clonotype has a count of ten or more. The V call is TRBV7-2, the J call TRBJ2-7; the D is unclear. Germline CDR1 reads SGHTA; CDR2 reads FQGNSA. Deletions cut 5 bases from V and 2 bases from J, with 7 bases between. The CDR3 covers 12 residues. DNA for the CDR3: TGTGCCAGCAGCATCCGTACCTACGAGCAGTACTTC. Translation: CASSIRTYEQYF.

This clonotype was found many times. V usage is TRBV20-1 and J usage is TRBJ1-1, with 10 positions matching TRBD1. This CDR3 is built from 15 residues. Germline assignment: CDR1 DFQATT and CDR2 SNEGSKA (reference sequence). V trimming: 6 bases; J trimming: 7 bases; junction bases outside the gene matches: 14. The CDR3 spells CSATERGTGVVEAFF. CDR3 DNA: TGCAGTGCCACGGAGAGAGGGACAGGGGTGGTTGAAGCTTTCTTT.

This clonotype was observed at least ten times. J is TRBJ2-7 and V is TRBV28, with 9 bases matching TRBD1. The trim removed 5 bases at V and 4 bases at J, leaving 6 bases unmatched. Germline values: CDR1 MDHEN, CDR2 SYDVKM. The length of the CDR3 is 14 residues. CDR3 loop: CASSPLDRGYEQYF. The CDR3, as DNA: TGTGCCAGCAGTCCCCTGGACAGGGGTTACGAGCAGTACTTC.

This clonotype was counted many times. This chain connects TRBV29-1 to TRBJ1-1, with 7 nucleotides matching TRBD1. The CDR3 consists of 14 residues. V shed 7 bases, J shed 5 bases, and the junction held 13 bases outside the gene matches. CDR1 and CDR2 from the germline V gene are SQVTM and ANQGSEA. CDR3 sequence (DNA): TGCAGCGCTATAGCAACAGGGGTGGGGACTGAAGCTTTCTTT. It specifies CSAIATGVGTEAFF.

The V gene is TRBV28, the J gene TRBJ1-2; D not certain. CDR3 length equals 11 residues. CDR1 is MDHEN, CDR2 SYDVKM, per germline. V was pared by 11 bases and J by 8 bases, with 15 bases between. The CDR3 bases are TGTGCCGGAGGGTCCTATTGGGGCTACACCTTC. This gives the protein CAGGSYWGYTF.

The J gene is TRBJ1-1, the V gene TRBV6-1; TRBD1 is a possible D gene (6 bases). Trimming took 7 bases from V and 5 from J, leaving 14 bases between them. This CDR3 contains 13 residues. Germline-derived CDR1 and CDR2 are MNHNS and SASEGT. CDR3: CASIGGSLTEAFF. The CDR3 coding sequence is TGTGCCAGCATTGGGGGCAGTCTAACTGAAGCTTTCTTT.

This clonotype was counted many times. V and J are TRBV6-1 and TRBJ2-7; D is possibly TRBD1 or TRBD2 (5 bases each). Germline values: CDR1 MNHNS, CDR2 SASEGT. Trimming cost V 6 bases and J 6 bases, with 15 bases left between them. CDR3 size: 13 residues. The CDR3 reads CASRPGASGEQYF. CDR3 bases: TGTGCCAGCAGACCCGGGGCTTCTGGCGAGCAGTACTTC.

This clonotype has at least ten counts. CDR3 bases: TGTGCCAGCAGCGCTAGCGGGAGGGCCTCCTACGAGCAGTACTTC. Protein product: CASSASGRASYEQYF. This chain links TRBV11-1 with TRBJ2-7; TRBD2 matches 12 bases. This CDR3 spans 15 amino acids. V was pared by 5 bases and J by 0 bases, with 2 bases of the junction left unmatched. CDR1 and CDR2 (germline): SGHAT, FQDESV (reference sequence). Complete variable domain (other parts from reference TRBV11-1 and TRBJ2-7): EAEVAQSPRYKITEKSQAVAFWCDPISGHATLYWYRQILGQGPELLVQFQDESVVDDSQLPKDRFSAERLKGVDSTLKIQPAELGDSAMYLCASSASGRASYEQYFGPGTRLTVT.

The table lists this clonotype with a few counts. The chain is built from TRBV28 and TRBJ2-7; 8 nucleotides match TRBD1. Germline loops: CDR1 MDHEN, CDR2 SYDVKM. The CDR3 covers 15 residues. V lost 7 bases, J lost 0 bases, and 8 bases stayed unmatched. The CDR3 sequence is CASTPTGASSYEQYF. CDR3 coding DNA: TGTGCCAGCACTCCGACAGGGGCCAGCTCCTACGAGCAGTACTTC.

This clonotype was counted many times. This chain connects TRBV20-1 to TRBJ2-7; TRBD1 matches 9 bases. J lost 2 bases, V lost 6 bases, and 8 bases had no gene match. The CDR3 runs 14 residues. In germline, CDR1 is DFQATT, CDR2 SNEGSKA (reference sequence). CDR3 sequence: CSADRTGETYEQYF. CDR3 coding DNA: TGCAGTGCAGATCGGACAGGGGAAACCTACGAGCAGTACTTC.